Presented here are 29 T cell receptor beta chains from one specimen sequenced in a study of blood T cell repertoires in COVID-19. This table comes from immunoSEQ multiplex PCR, and its TCRdb copy is limited to in-frame clones, with some not included. This table holds around 99,000 clones, around nine tenths found once. What was sequenced was peripheral blood. The receptors were sampled from a woman aged 25-40 years with acute or convalescent COVID-19.

The V gene is TRBV3-1 (or the pseudogene TRBV3-2), the J gene TRBJ2-3; 8 nucleotides match TRBD2. CDR3 length: 15 amino acids. The junction had 5 bases not matched to a gene; V was cut back by 3 bases and J by 3 bases. Germline V gene lookup returns CDR1 LGHDT and CDR2 YNNKEL (reference sequence). The CDR3 here is CASSHRRGVTDTQYF. As DNA, the CDR3 is TGTGCCAGCAGCCATCGGCGGGGGGTGACAGATACGCAGTATTTT.

The CDR3 spells CASSQELAAPYGYTF. The DNA for the CDR3 is TGTGCCAGCAGCCAAGAATTGGCGGCACCATATGGCTACACCTTC. The chain has TRBV4-2 and TRBJ1-2; no clear D. V was cut by 0 bases and J by 5 bases, with 13 bases left in between. The CDR3 contains 15 residues. Germline V CDR1 and CDR2: LGHNA, YNFKEQ.

The V call is TRBV9, the J call TRBJ1-1, with a tentative D call TRBD1 (5 bases). The germline V and J ends were trimmed by 2 bases and 5 bases, with 19 bases remaining between them. CDR3 length: 16 residues. Per germline, CDR1 SGDLS and CDR2 YYNGEE. The CDR3 region is CASSVPMLGVGTEAFF. The CDR3 DNA follows: TGTGCCAGCAGCGTCCCCATGTTAGGGGTTGGGACTGAAGCTTTCTTT.

The chain is built from TRBV19 and TRBJ1-5; D is uncertain. The germline V gene encodes CDR1 LNHDA and CDR2 SQIVND (reference sequence). The CDR3 is made up of 14 amino acids. V dropped 1 base and J dropped 0 bases, with 4 bases sitting between them. The DNA of the CDR3 is TGTGCCAGTAGTATAGCTAATAGCAATCAGCCCCAGCATTTT. This translates into CASSIANSNQPQHF.

The CDR3 spells CASSHSSGGNYEQYF. CDR3 nucleotides: TGTGCCAGCAGCCATTCTAGCGGGGGTAATTACGAGCAGTACTTC. J is TRBJ2-7 and V is TRBV4-2; TRBD2 matches 10 bases. The CDR3 consists of 15 residues. From germline, CDR1 is LGHNA and CDR2 YNFKEQ. Trimming took 3 bases from V and 4 from J; bases not matched to a gene: 6.

The chain couples TRBV7-2 to TRBJ1-2; D gene uncertain. The V end lost 3 bases, the J end lost 4 bases, and 9 bases lay between the germline ends. Germline V gene sequence: CDR1 SGHTA, CDR2 FQGNSA. The length of the CDR3 is 13 residues. DNA of the CDR3: TGTGCCAGCAGCTTGGAGGGATTCTATGGCTACACCTTC. Translating gives CASSLEGFYGYTF.

J is TRBJ1-2 and V is TRBV9, with 8 positions matching TRBD1. V gave up 0 bases and J gave up 2 bases; unmatched junction bases: 6. CDR3 length: 16 amino acids. Per the germline V gene, CDR1 is SGDLS and CDR2 is YYNGEE. The DNA of the CDR3 is TGTGCCAGCAGCGTAGAACCCAGGGGGCGAAACTATGGCTACACCTTC. It encodes CASSVEPRGRNYGYTF.

This chain joins TRBV5-1 and TRBJ1-1; unclear D gene. This CDR3 has 19 amino acids. Germline V lookup: CDR1 SGHRS, CDR2 YFSETQ. Trimming removed 2 bases from V and 6 bases from J, with 29 bases in between. CDR3 amino acids: CASSFNPDPFIAWGAEAFF. The CDR3 nucleotides read TGCGCCAGCAGCTTTAATCCCGATCCCTTTATTGCGTGGGGAGCTGAAGCTTTCTTT.

The sample holds one count of this clone. This chain joins TRBV9 and TRBJ2-1; 15 bases are a match to TRBD2. This CDR3 comprises 17 residues. Looked up from germline, CDR1 is SGDLS and CDR2 is YYNGEE. The V segment lost 4 bases and the J segment 2 bases; nucleotides outside the gene matches: 4. The CDR3: CASSPRTSGRAYNEQFF. The CDR3, as DNA: TGTGCCAGCAGCCCGAGGACTAGCGGGAGGGCCTACAATGAGCAGTTCTTC.

As to this clone: The same CDR3 also results from other DNA sequences found in this sample. This rearrangement joins TRBV27 to TRBJ2-7, with 14 bases fitting TRBD2. The germline CDR1 and CDR2 sequences are MNHEY and SMNVEV (reference sequence). V shed 6 bases and J 3 bases; nucleotides not matched to a gene: 4. CDR3 size: 15 residues. The CDR3 DNA is TGTGCCAGCAGAGGGACTAGCGGGAGTGTCTACGAGCAGTACTTC. Its protein is CASRGTSGSVYEQYF.

The rearrangement joins TRBV5-1 to TRBJ1-1; weak D call: TRBD1 (6 bases). CDR1 is SGHRS and CDR2 is YFSETQ in the germline V gene. Trimming took 4 bases from V and 1 from J, leaving 14 bases between them. This CDR3 contains 15 residues. The CDR3 coding sequence is TGCGCCAGCAGCCAACCTGACAGGCCGAACACTGAAGCTTTCTTT. Residues: CASSQPDRPNTEAFF.

The genes are TRBV29-1 and TRBJ1-3; the D gene is possibly TRBD1 (5 bases). Trimming took off 0 bases at V and 4 bases at J, with 10 bases between the two ends. From germline, CDR1 is SQVTM and CDR2 ANQGSEA. This CDR3 is built from 14 residues. The CDR3 here is CSVEEGGYGNTIYF. In nucleotides, the CDR3 is TGCAGCGTTGAAGAGGGGGGGTACGGAAACACCATATATTTT.

CDR3 in amino acids: CASSVVQGGSAFF. CDR3 DNA sequence: TGTGCCAGCAGCGTAGTCCAAGGGGGCTCAGCTTTCTTT. V gene TRBV9 combines with J gene TRBJ1-1; 7 bases match TRBD1. J was trimmed by 10 bases and V by 0 bases; bases with no gene match: 6. Germline CDR1 reads SGDLS; CDR2 reads YYNGEE. The CDR3 has 13 amino acids.

The genes are TRBV5-4 and TRBJ2-2, with 11 nucleotides matching TRBD1. From germline, CDR1 is SGHNT and CDR2 YYREEE (reference sequence). With V trimmed by 4 bases and J by 5 bases, 4 bases remained unmatched. CDR3 size: 15 residues. The CDR3 loop reads CASSPGTGGTGELFF. CDR3 DNA sequence: TGTGCCAGCAGCCCTGGGACAGGGGGAACCGGGGAGCTGTTTTTT.

This clone was seen only once. This chain connects TRBV7-2 to TRBJ1-4, with TRBD1 identical over 7 bases. The trim removed 3 bases at V and 5 bases at J, leaving 3 bases unmatched. The CDR3 has 14 amino acids. In germline, CDR1 is SGHTA, CDR2 FQGNSA. This chain's CDR3 is CASSLDRLNEKLFF. CDR3 coding DNA: TGTGCCAGCAGCTTGGACAGGTTAAATGAAAAACTGTTTTTT. Full variable domain (rest looked up from reference TRBV7-2 and TRBJ1-4): GAGVSQSPSNKVTEKGKDVELRCDPISGHTALYWYRQSLGQGLEFLIYFQGNSAPDKSGLPSDRFSAERTGGSVSTLTIQRTQQEDSAVYLCASSLDRLNEKLFFGSGTQLSVL.

This clone has only a few counts. This chain connects TRBV5-4 to TRBJ1-1, with 9 bases fitting TRBD1. Germline CDR1 and CDR2: SGHNT and YYREEE (reference sequence). The length of the CDR3 is 15 residues. Trimming removed 4 bases from V and 3 bases from J; junction bases left unmatched: 7. The CDR3 DNA sequence: TGTGCCAGCAGCCCCAACAGGGGGCGGGACACTGAAGCTTTCTTT. Protein sequence: CASSPNRGRDTEAFF.

The chain combines TRBV9 with TRBJ1-2; D is perhaps TRBD1 (5 bases). V dropped 1 base and J dropped 1 base, with 14 bases sitting between them. The CDR3 consists of 16 residues. The germline gives CDR1 SGDLS, CDR2 YYNGEE. The CDR3 sequence is CASSVPPGGDNYGYTF. The CDR3 coding sequence is TGTGCCAGCAGCGTACCCCCCGGGGGGGATAACTATGGCTACACCTTC.

This chain links TRBV27 with TRBJ2-7; D gene uncertain. This CDR3 contains 13 residues. Between the trimmed V and J ends, which lost 5 bases and 0 bases, there was a span of 8 bases. Germline lookup yields CDR1 MNHEY and CDR2 SMNVEV (reference sequence). This CDR3 is CASSQISSYEQYF. For the CDR3, the DNA is TGTGCCAGCAGTCAAATCAGCTCCTACGAGCAGTACTTC.

J is TRBJ2-1 and V is TRBV24-1; the match to TRBD2 covers 11 bases. Germline CDR1 and CDR2: KGHDR and SFDVKD. The CDR3 is 22 residues long. J was trimmed by 0 bases and V by 8 bases; bases with no gene match: 23. The CDR3 bases are TGTGCCACCAAAGTCTCCTCTAGCGGGAGGCCCCAGCAGCTAAGCTCCTACAATGAGCAGTTCTTC. This translates into CATKVSSSGRPQQLSSYNEQFF.

V and J are TRBV24-1 and TRBJ2-3, with 8 bases lining up with TRBD1. Germline trimming cut 2 bases from V and 4 bases from J; bases unmatched to any gene: 1. Germline assignment: CDR1 KGHDR and CDR2 SFDVKD. This CDR3 region has 14 residues. CDR3 nucleotides: TGTGCCACCAGTGATTCGGACAGGGCAGATACGCAGTATTTT. This codes for CATSDSDRADTQYF.

This rearrangement joins TRBV6-5 to TRBJ2-3; 8 bases fit TRBD2. The germline CDR1 and CDR2 sequences are MNHEY and SVGAGI. The CDR3 contains 15 residues. The V gene end was trimmed by 5 bases and the J gene end by 4 bases; junction bases not matched to a gene: 8. CDR3 nucleotides: TGTGCCAGCAGTCTCCTGCGGGGGGCCTCAGATACGCAGTATTTT. The encoded protein is CASSLLRGASDTQYF.

The chain joins TRBV18 to TRBJ2-7; 9 bases fit TRBD1. Unmatched junction bases numbered 9, after V lost 6 bases and J lost 3 bases. From germline, CDR1 is KGHSH and CDR2 LQKENI. The CDR3 has 15 amino acids. CDR3: CASSPRTGADYEQYF. In nucleotides, the CDR3 is TGTGCCAGCTCGCCTCGGACAGGGGCCGACTACGAGCAGTACTTC.

V and J are TRBV28 and TRBJ2-1, with 7 bases matching TRBD1. Per germline, CDR1 MDHEN and CDR2 SYDVKM. The CDR3 runs 15 residues. V shed 8 bases, J shed 3 bases, and the junction held 10 bases outside the gene matches. The CDR3 coding sequence is TGTGCCAGCGAAGCCCCGGGACAGAACTACAATGAGCAGTTCTTC. Its protein product is CASEAPGQNYNEQFF.

CDR3 bases: TGTGCCAGCAGCTCAGTATACACTAACTATGGCTACACCTTC. Translating gives CASSSVYTNYGYTF. The chain employs TRBV7-2 and TRBJ1-2; no firm D call. From germline, CDR1 is SGHTA and CDR2 FQGNSA. The CDR3 has 14 residues. Trimming took 4 bases from V and 0 from J, leaving 9 bases between them.

V usage is TRBV3-1 (or the pseudogene TRBV3-2) and J usage is TRBJ2-1; 7 bases map to TRBD2. CDR3 length: 15 amino acids. Germline V lookup: CDR1 LGHDT, CDR2 YNNKEL (reference sequence). The trim removed 0 bases at V and 8 bases at J, leaving 7 bases unmatched. The CDR3 is CASSQDPLAGDEQFF. CDR3 nucleotides: TGTGCCAGCAGCCAAGATCCCTTAGCGGGCGATGAGCAGTTCTTC.

The gene calls are TRBV7-8 and TRBJ1-2; the match to TRBD1 covers 8 bases. CDR1 is SGHVS, CDR2 FQNEAQ, per germline. CDR3 length: 16 amino acids. V trimming: 0 bases; J trimming: 0 bases; junction bases outside the gene matches: 3. CDR3 protein: CASSLATGDPNYGYTF. The CDR3 bases are TGTGCCAGCAGCTTAGCGACAGGGGACCCTAACTATGGCTACACCTTC.

This chain links TRBV27 with TRBJ2-7, with 7 nucleotides matching TRBD2. Germline V gene data show CDR1 as MNHEY and CDR2 as SMNVEV (reference sequence). J lost 3 bases, V lost 6 bases, and 8 bases had no gene match. CDR3 size: 14 residues. This chain's CDR3 is CASSEGGGSYEQYF. CDR3 sequence (DNA): TGTGCCAGCAGCGAGGGAGGCGGGAGCTACGAGCAGTACTTC.

The V and J genes are TRBV21-1 and TRBJ1-2; TRBD1, the table's D call, lacks a check against the DNA. TRBV21-1 is a pseudogene locus. The CDR3 is made up of 13 amino acids. The CDR3 region is CASSKWKGYGYTF. CDR3 bases: TGTGCCAGCAGCAAATGGAAGGGGTATGGCTACACCTTC.

This chain uses TRBV11-2 with TRBJ1-6; 9 bases match TRBD1. Germline V lookup: CDR1 SGHAT, CDR2 FQNNGV. The CDR3 is 17 amino acids. V gave up 3 bases and J gave up 10 bases; unmatched junction bases: 13. The CDR3 bases are TGTGCCAGCAGCTTCCTACAGGGGGCGCTAGGAGGATCACCCCTCCACTTT. Translation gives CASSFLQGALGGSPLHF.